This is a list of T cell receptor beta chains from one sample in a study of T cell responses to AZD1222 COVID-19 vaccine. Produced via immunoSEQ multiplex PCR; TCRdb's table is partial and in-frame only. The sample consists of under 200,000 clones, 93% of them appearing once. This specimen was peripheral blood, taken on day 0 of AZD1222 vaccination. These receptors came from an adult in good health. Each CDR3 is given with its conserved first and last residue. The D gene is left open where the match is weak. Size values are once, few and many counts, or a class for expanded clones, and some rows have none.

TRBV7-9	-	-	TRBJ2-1	TGTGCCAGCAGTTTCCTAGGGGACTACAATGAGCAGTTCTTC	CASSFLGDYNEQFF
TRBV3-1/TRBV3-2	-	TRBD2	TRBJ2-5	TGTGCCAGCAGGGCGCGAGCGGGGGGGTATACCCAGTACTTC	CASRARAGGYTQYF
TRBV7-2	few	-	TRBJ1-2	TGTGCCAGCAGGACCTGGGACGGTGACTATGGCTACACCTTC	CASRTWDGDYGYTF
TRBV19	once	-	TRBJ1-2	TGTGCCAGTAGTATGGGGGTTCCGGGAATGCGCTTTTGCACCTTC	CASSMGVPGMRFCTF
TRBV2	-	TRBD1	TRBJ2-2	TGTGCCAGCAGATCACTACAGGGGTCGGGAAACACCGGGGAGCTGTTTTTT	CASRSLQGSGNTGELFF
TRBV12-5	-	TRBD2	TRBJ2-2	TGTGCTAGTGGTTTGCTACTCTCAACCTCAGCGGGAGGTCTTCACACCGGGGAGCTGTTTTTT	CASGLLLSTSAGGLHTGELFF
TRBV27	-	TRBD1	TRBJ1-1	TGTGCCAGCAGCTACAGGGGGCAGGGAAAAAGTGGTGAAGCTTTCTTT	CASSYRGQGKSGEAFF
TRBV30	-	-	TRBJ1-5	TGTGCCTGGAGTGTAGGGGTCAGCAATCAGCCCCAGCATTTT	CAWSVGVSNQPQHF
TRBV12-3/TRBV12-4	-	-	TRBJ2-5	TGTGCCAGCAGTTTACTAGCTCGGGAGACCCAGTACTTC	CASSLLARETQYF
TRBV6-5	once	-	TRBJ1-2	TGTGCCAGCAGTTACTCAACCATCTTTTGGGGTCGGGGCTACACCTTC	CASSYSTIFWGRGYTF
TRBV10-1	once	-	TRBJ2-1	TGCGCCAGCAGTGGAGGGACTGGGGCCTACAATGAGCAGTTCTTC	CASSGGTGAYNEQFF
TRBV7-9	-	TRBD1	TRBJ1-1	TGTGCCAGCAGCCCCCAGGGGGCAGCGGAAGCTTTCTTT	CASSPQGAAEAFF
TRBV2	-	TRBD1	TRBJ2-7	TGTGCCAGCAGTGAAACAGTTGGACAGGCTTTCTCCTACGAGCAGTACTTC	CASSETVGQAFSYEQYF
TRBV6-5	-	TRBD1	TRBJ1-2	TGTGCCAGCACGCCCAGGGGGTACTATGGCTACACCTTC	CASTPRGYYGYTF
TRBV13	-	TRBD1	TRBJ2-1	TGTGCCAGCAGCCAACAGGGGGAGATTGAGCAGTTCTTC	CASSQQGEIEQFF
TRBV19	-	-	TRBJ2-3	TGTGCCAGTAGTCCCTGGAGTAGCGGATACACAGATACGCAGTATTTT	CASSPWSSGYTDTQYF
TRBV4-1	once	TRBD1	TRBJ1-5	TGCGCCAGCAGCCCTACTCTGGGACAGCTAAATCAGCCCCAGCATTTT	CASSPTLGQLNQPQHF
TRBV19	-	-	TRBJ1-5	TGTGCCAGCACCGGTCTAGGCCCATATCAGCCCCAGCATTTT	CASTGLGPYQPQHF
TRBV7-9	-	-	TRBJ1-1	TGTGCCAGCAGCCCACCGGGAAAGGGTATGAACACTGAAGCTTTCTTT	CASSPPGKGMNTEAFF
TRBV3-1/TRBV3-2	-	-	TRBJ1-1	TGTGCCAGCACCCTGGACCGACACACTGAAGCTTTCTTT	CASTLDRHTEAFF
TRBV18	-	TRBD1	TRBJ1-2	TGTGCCAGCTCACAACGGGGACAGGACCGTGGCTACACCTTC	CASSQRGQDRGYTF
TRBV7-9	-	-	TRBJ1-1	TGTGCCAGCAGCTTAGCCAGGTCGAACACTGAAGCTTTCTTT	CASSLARSNTEAFF
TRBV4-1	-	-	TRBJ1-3	TGCGCCAGCAGCCAAGATTGGTCGACACGATGGGTTGGAAACACCATATATTTT	CASSQDWSTRWVGNTIYF
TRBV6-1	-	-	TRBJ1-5	TGTGCCAGCAGTGAAGGGGCAGGGGTGGATCAGCCCCAGCATTTT	CASSEGAGVDQPQHF
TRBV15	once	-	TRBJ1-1	TGTGCCACCAGCAGAGATGGGGGGGCTGAAGCTTTCTTT	CATSRDGGAEAFF
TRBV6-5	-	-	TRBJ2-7	TGTGCCGGGGGATTAACAGTCCAGAAGCAGTACTTC	CAGGLTVQKQYF
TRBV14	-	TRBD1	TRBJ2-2	TGTGCCAGCACGCCGGGGACAGGAAACACCGGGGAGCTGTTTTTT	CASTPGTGNTGELFF
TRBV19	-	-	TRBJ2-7	TGTGCCAGTACTACCGGTCCCAGGGGAGACTACGAGCAGTACTTC	CASTTGPRGDYEQYF
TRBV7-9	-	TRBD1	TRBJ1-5	TGTGCCAGCAGCCCGGGACAGCGCAATCAGCCCCAGCATTTT	CASSPGQRNQPQHF
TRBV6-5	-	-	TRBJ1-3	TGTGCCAGCAGTTACTCATCCGTATCTGGAAACACCATATATTTT	CASSYSSVSGNTIYF
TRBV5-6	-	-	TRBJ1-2	TGTGCCAGCAGCTTGGGCCAGGGGCTCGATTACTATGGCTACACCTTC	CASSLGQGLDYYGYTF
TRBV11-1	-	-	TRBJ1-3	TGTGCCAGCAGCTCCGACACTGGAAACACCATATATTTT	CASSSDTGNTIYF
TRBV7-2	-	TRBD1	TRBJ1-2	TGTGCCAGCAGCTCAAGGGACAGCTATGGCTACACCTTC	CASSSRDSYGYTF
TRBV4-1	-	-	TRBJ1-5	TGCGCCAGCAGCCAAGCAGTAGGACAGCCCCAGCATTTT	CASSQAVGQPQHF
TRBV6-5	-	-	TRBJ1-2	TGTGCCAGCAGTTTTAGACAGGACCAGATCTATGGCTACACCTTC	CASSFRQDQIYGYTF
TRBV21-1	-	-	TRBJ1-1	TGTGCCAGCAGCAAAGCGCTTATTGGAGCTTTCTTT	CASSKALIGAFF
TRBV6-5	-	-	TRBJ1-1	TGTGCCAGCACTAGGACCGCGAACACTGAAGCTTTCTTT	CASTRTANTEAFF
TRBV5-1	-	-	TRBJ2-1	TGCGCCAGCAGCTCCTGGGGGGAGTCCTACAATGAGCAGTTCTTC	CASSSWGESYNEQFF
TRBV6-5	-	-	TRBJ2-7	TGTGCCAGCAGTTACTCAGGGGCCGGCTACGAGCAGTACTTC	CASSYSGAGYEQYF
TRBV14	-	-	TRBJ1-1	TGTGCCAGCAGCCAAATGAGTGAAGCTTTCTTT	CASSQMSEAFF
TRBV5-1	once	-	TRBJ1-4	TGCGCCAGCAGCTATCCCGGCATTAATGAAAAACTGTTTTTT	CASSYPGINEKLFF
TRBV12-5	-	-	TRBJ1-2	TGTGCTAGTGGTTTTTTCTCTCCCCAAAATCGTTCCTATGGCTACACCTTC	CASGFFSPQNRSYGYTF
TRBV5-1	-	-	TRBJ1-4	TGCGCCAGCAACTTTGGCGCAACTAATGAAAAACTGTTTTTT	CASNFGATNEKLFF
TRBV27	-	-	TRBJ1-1	TGTGCCAGCAGGAGTCTCACAGCGGCTGAAGCTTTCTTT	CASRSLTAAEAFF